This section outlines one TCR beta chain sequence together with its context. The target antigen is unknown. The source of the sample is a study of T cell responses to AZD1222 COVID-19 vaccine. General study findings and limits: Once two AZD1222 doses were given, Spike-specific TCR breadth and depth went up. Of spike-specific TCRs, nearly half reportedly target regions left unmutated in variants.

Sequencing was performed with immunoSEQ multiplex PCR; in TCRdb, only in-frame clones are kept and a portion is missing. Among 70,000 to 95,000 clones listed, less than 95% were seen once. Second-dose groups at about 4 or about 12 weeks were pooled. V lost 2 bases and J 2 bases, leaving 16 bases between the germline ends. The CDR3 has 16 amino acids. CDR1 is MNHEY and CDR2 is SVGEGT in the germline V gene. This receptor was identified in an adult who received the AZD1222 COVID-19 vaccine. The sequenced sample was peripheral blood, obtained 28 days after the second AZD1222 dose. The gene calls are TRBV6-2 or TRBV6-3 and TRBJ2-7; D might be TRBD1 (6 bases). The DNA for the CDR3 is TGTGCCAGCAGTTACCCGGGACAAGGGACCACCTACGAGCAGTACTTC. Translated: CASSYPGQGTTYEQYF.